This T cell receptor (beta chain) was recovered during a study of shared T cell receptors in the human thymus. This clone appeared a single time. The method was immunoSEQ multiplex PCR; TCRdb's version includes in-frame clones alone and lacks a portion of them. The repertoire holds 600,000 to 900,000 clones, with approximately 85% as singletons. V shed 3 bases and J 8 bases; nucleotides not matched to a gene: 5. The CDR3 has 14 residues. The germline CDR1 and CDR2 sequences are SGDLS and YYNGEE. These same data were also listed under a study on human thymus T cells. That study adds: It was from resections taken during corrective heart surgery that the thymus tissue came.

The source is a girl under three years old with a congenital heart defect. The rearrangement joins TRBV9 to TRBJ1-6, with 7 nucleotides matching TRBD1. Sequencing was performed on thymocytes. The CDR3 region is CASSATGRDSPLHF. The CDR3 DNA sequence: TGTGCCAGCAGCGCGACAGGGCGGGATTCACCCCTCCACTTT. Full variable domain (remainder filled in from reference TRBV9 and TRBJ1-6): DSGVTQTPKHLITATGQRVTLRCSPRSGDLSVYWYQQSLDQGLQFLIQYYNGEERAKGNILERFSAQQFPDLHSELNLSSLELGDSALYFCASSATGRDSPLHFGNGTRLTVT.